Given below is one T cell receptor beta chain in context. V gave up 8 bases and J gave up 1 base, with 12 bases separating them. This CDR3 has 12 residues. CDR1 is SQVTM, CDR2 ANQGSEA, per germline. Exclusion covered patients with other autoimmune diseases or uncontrolled infections (as well as pregnancy or lactation). TCR beta CDR3 amplification used RNA transcripts. HTBI-primed RT-PCR formed the first round, and a multiplex PCR formed the second. In TCRdb, the multiplex PCR reads were re-called with MiXCR into one record per CDR3 protein. The sample yields about 590,000 distinct CDR3 sequences, about 40% seen once. These data come from a study of Graves' ophthalmopathy and Graves' hyperthyroidism. Study-level information: A follow-up of 18 months without ophthalmopathy meant that hyperthyroidism was stable.

The chain has TRBV29-1 and TRBJ2-7; the D gene is possibly TRBD1 (6 bases). This clonotype was sampled from an adult man with Graves' hyperthyroidism. What was sequenced was peripheral blood or thyroid tissue (not recorded which). The CDR3 protein is CSSDTGSYEQYF. Here the CDR3 DNA reads TGCAGCAGTGACACAGGGTCCTACGAGCAGTACTTC.